This T cell receptor (beta chain) was found in a study of T cell repertoires in cytomegalovirus infection. About the research overall: Matching HLA type, along with CMV infection, was indicated by public TCR beta signatures.

Germline V gene data show CDR1 as SGHDN and CDR2 as FVKESK. This CDR3 comprises 14 residues. Between the trimmed V and J ends, which lost 0 bases and 4 bases, there was a span of 8 bases. Study-wide findings and caveats: Clonotype analysis showed dominance of the ex vivo response by HLA-C-restricted CMV-specific TCR beta clonotypes. Cumulative frequency (of public TCR beta family members) identified carriers of CMV plus the relevant HLA.

TCRdb re-analysed the reads in MiXCR, keeping a single row per CDR3 protein. The repertoire has about 85,000 distinct CDR3 sequences, about half of them found once; the top ten carry approximately 95%. This clonotype was counted many times. The antigen is not known. The chain employs TRBV14 and TRBJ2-3; D is uncertain. Sample: CD8+ T cells from cultured PBMCs, taken from culture after CMV antigen stimulation. The TCR originated in a human donor in good health (CMV status not recorded). Some clones in this sample may be carry-over from other donors' samples. The CDR3 loop reads CASSQEGLADTQYF. For the CDR3, the DNA is TGTGCCAGCAGCCAAGAGGGATTAGCAGATACGCAGTATTTT.